This T cell receptor delta chain emerged from a study of γδ T cells in repeated Plasmodium falciparum infection. General study results and limits: Malian donors came from one small rural village, predominantly one ethnic group. Malian children's Vdelta2-negative repertoires appeared more expanded and less diverse than Australians'.

With regard to this clone: Its antigen remains unknown. It differs at one base from a far larger clone, so likely a read error.

V was pared by 4 bases and J by 0 bases, with 21 bases between. The CDR3 spans 18 residues. Germline V CDR1 and CDR2: TSWWSYY, QGS. TCRdb reanalysed the multiplex PCR reads via CATT. The sample includes 75,000 to 95,000 delta-chain clones, 0.75% to 1% of them seen just once. Gammadelta T cells were flow-sorted from PBMC into Vgamma9/Vdelta2+ and Vdelta2-negative populations for bulk analysis. The clonotype comes from a pool of human donors (malaria-infected and uninfected, not separated). Material for sequencing was gamma-delta T cells from blood. The chain links TRDV1 to TRDJ1, with a weak D call TRDD2 (5 bases). Because TCRdb records no J gene, it was assigned here through a match of the DNA to germline. Here the CDR3 DNA reads TGTGCTCTTGGGGGCCTTCTAAGGCCACATAGGTACACCGATAAACTCATCTTT. Its translation is CALGGLLRPHRYTDKLIF.